This T cell receptor beta chain was retrieved from a study of cytomegalovirus exposure and HLA in healthy donors. Study results and caveats: Listed as cytomegalovirus-associated were around 160 TCR beta chains.

This table comes from immunoSEQ multiplex PCR, and its TCRdb copy is limited to in-frame clones, with some not included. The sample carries almost 65,000 clones, approximately 90% recorded once. Details on this clone: Its antigen is unidentified.

The V end lost 4 bases, the J end lost 2 bases, and 22 bases lay between the germline ends. The germline gives CDR1 SGHRS, CDR2 YFSETQ. This CDR3 contains 17 residues. The donors were part of the 120-subject validation cohort, which stood apart from the roughly 670-subject first cohort. The chain uses TRBV5-1 and TRBJ2-7, with TRBD2 as a possible D gene (6 bases). This TCR derives from a woman between 18 and 30 years old in good health and CMV-seronegative. Sample: PBMCs. This CDR3 reads CASSDSHPGTRAYEQYF. As DNA, the CDR3 is TGCGCCAGCAGCGACTCACACCCCGGGACTCGCGCCTACGAGCAGTACTTC.